This T cell receptor beta chain was profiled in a study of Tregs in tolerant kidney transplant recipients. The wider study: The nonmyeloablative bone marrow transplants came from related graft donors, with transient mixed chimerism. General study findings and limits: Some patients' samples used different primers over time, so nucleotide sequences weren't comparable. Activated donor B cell expansion appeared to reveal the most relevant donor-specific TCRbeta repertoire.

Remarks on this clone: Its antigen remains unknown.

Unstimulated Tregs (CD4+CD25+CD127-) and CD4+CD25- non-Tregs were sorted from PBMCs. Assay: immunoSEQ multiplex PCR; the TCRdb copy retains only in-frame clones and omits some. Of 75,000 to 80,000 clones in the sample, around 90% were seen once. This specimen was Tregs from blood, taken before the transplant. The receptor comes from a human donor who received a combined kidney and bone marrow transplant.

In nucleotides, the CDR3 is TGTGCCAGCAGCCCCTCACGGGGTGATCAGCCCCAGCATTTT. Translated: CASSPSRGDQPQHF. V usage is TRBV6-5 and J usage is TRBJ1-5; D unresolved. V was shortened by 6 bases and J by 5 bases, with 14 bases between the two germline ends. Germline CDR1 MNHEY, CDR2 SVGAGI. The CDR3 runs to 14 residues.